The 2 T cell receptor beta chains presented below share a single source sample, sequenced in a study of blood T cells in healthy people across ages. PCR was performed a second time for about 6 to 12 cycles using a sample-barcoded 5' primer and a J-beta primer mix. TCRdb recomputed calls from the 5' RACE reads with MiXCR, one row per CDR3 protein. The sample records roughly 800,000 distinct CDR3 sequences, around 34% being singletons. Sequencing was carried out using blood. The receptors come from a man between 18 and 35 years old in good health.

This clonotype was seen repeatedly, ten times or more. The chain carries TRBV18 and TRBJ1-4; D remains ambiguous. Germline V gives CDR1 KGHSH, CDR2 LQKENI. V was shortened by 3 bases and J by 5 bases, with 13 bases between the two germline ends. The CDR3 length is 15 residues. The CDR3 spells CASSPTGLGNEKLFF. The CDR3 coding sequence is TGTGCCAGCTCACCCACGGGGTTGGGCAATGAAAAACTGTTTTTT.

The chain is built from TRBV7-8 and TRBJ2-3; perhaps TRBD1 as D (6 bases). Germline assignment: CDR1 SGHVS and CDR2 FQNEAQ. Between the trimmed V and J ends, which lost 5 bases and 4 bases, there was a span of 13 bases. CDR3 length: 14 amino acids. The CDR3 sequence is CASSLSDSADTQYF. In DNA, the CDR3 is TGTGCCAGCAGCCTATCGGACAGTGCAGATACGCAGTATTTT.